The rows below give T cell receptor beta chains drawn from one sample of a study of a mutant IDH1 vaccine in newly diagnosed glioma. Antigen specificity for these receptors is unknown. The method was immunoSEQ multiplex PCR; TCRdb's version includes in-frame clones alone and lacks a portion of them. The sample consists of around 39,000 clones, less than 85% of them appearing once. The sequencing used PBMCs, collected from a glioma patient whose treatment included an IDH1 peptide vaccine. These receptors all stem from a woman aged 18 to 35 with glioma. Some clones in this sample may be carry-over from other donors' samples. Both conserved end residues are part of each CDR3. The D gene is left open where the match is weak. Clone size, where shown, is once, few, many, or a class for clones that have expanded.

clone_size: -; j_call: TRBJ1-6; d_call: -; v_call: TRBV9; cdr3_nt: TGTGCCAGCAGCGTAGAGGTTAATTCACCCCTCCACTTT; cdr3_aa: CASSVEVNSPLHF
clone_size: -; j_call: TRBJ1-2; d_call: TRBD1; v_call: TRBV30; cdr3_nt: TGTGCCTGGAGTGCCCCGGACAGGGGGAGAAATGGCTACACCTTC; cdr3_aa: CAWSAPDRGRNGYTF
clone_size: -; j_call: TRBJ1-5; d_call: TRBD1; v_call: TRBV27; cdr3_nt: TGTGCCAGCAATTGCGGGCCCCGGGACAGGCCTTACCAACACAATCAGCCCCAGCATTTT; cdr3_aa: CASNCGPRDRPYQHNQPQHF
clone_size: once; j_call: TRBJ2-7; d_call: TRBD1; v_call: TRBV9; cdr3_nt: TGTGCCAGCAGCGTAGGGGGGGGGACAGGGCTCTCCTACGAGCAGTACTTC; cdr3_aa: CASSVGGGTGLSYEQYF
clone_size: -; j_call: TRBJ2-5; d_call: TRBD1; v_call: TRBV7-9; cdr3_nt: TGTGCCAGCAGCTCCCGGGACAGGGCGGGGGAGACCCAGTACTTC; cdr3_aa: CASSSRDRAGETQYF
clone_size: -; j_call: TRBJ1-5; d_call: -; v_call: TRBV4-1; cdr3_nt: TGCGCCAGCTCCGGACTTAGCAATCAGCCCCAGCATTTT; cdr3_aa: CASSGLSNQPQHF
clone_size: -; j_call: TRBJ2-5; d_call: TRBD1; v_call: TRBV13; cdr3_nt: TGTGCCAGCAGCCGGGACAGGGGAGAGACCCAGTACTTC; cdr3_aa: CASSRDRGETQYF
clone_size: -; j_call: TRBJ1-4; d_call: -; v_call: TRBV19; cdr3_nt: TGTGCCAGTTCCTCGGGGAGGGCAACTAATGAAAAACTGTTTTTT; cdr3_aa: CASSSGRATNEKLFF
clone_size: -; j_call: TRBJ2-1; d_call: -; v_call: TRBV9; cdr3_nt: TGTGCCAGCAGCGTAGGGACGAGGGAAGGGAATGAGCAGTTCTTC; cdr3_aa: CASSVGTREGNEQFF
clone_size: -; j_call: TRBJ1-5; d_call: -; v_call: TRBV15; cdr3_nt: TGTGCCACCAGCAGAGAAGATCGAGGGTACAATCAGCCCCAGCATTTT; cdr3_aa: CATSREDRGYNQPQHF
clone_size: -; j_call: TRBJ2-1; d_call: TRBD2; v_call: TRBV15; cdr3_nt: TGTGCCACCAGCAGCCGGACTAGCGGTTCCTACAATGAGCAGTTCTTC; cdr3_aa: CATSSRTSGSYNEQFF
clone_size: -; j_call: TRBJ2-5; d_call: -; v_call: TRBV5-1; cdr3_nt: TGCGCCAGCAGCCCGGGTGGGGGGTCATGGGAGACCCAGTACTTC; cdr3_aa: CASSPGGGSWETQYF
clone_size: -; j_call: TRBJ2-7; d_call: -; v_call: TRBV5-1; cdr3_nt: TGCGCCAGCAGCTTGGACGGGGTACCCGAGCAGTACTTC; cdr3_aa: CASSLDGVPEQYF
clone_size: medium-sized; j_call: TRBJ1-2; d_call: -; v_call: TRBV2; cdr3_nt: TGTGCCAGCAAGGGTCGACAGAACTATGGCTACACCTTC; cdr3_aa: CASKGRQNYGYTF
clone_size: -; j_call: TRBJ1-2; d_call: -; v_call: TRBV19; cdr3_nt: TGTGCCAGTACCACCTCAGCCTTGGACTATGGCTACACCTTC; cdr3_aa: CASTTSALDYGYTF
clone_size: once; j_call: TRBJ2-5; d_call: TRBD2; v_call: TRBV5-1; cdr3_nt: TGCGCCAGCAGCTTGGGGACTAGCGGGGTAGAGACCCAGTACTTC; cdr3_aa: CASSLGTSGVETQYF
clone_size: -; j_call: TRBJ2-7; d_call: -; v_call: TRBV5-6; cdr3_nt: TGTGCCAGCAGCTTGGGTCGGGACTCCTACGAGCAGTACTTC; cdr3_aa: CASSLGRDSYEQYF
clone_size: -; j_call: TRBJ2-7; d_call: TRBD2; v_call: TRBV9; cdr3_nt: TGTGCCAGCAGCGTCGGACTTCACCCGGGAGGTCCCTACGAGCAGTACTTC; cdr3_aa: CASSVGLHPGGPYEQYF
clone_size: -; j_call: TRBJ2-2; d_call: TRBD1; v_call: TRBV7-9; cdr3_nt: TGTGCCAGCAGCTCCGGGACAGGGGGCATCGGGGAGCTGTTTTTT; cdr3_aa: CASSSGTGGIGELFF
clone_size: -; j_call: TRBJ2-1; d_call: -; v_call: TRBV6-1; cdr3_nt: TGTGCCAGCAGCCTCTCTAGCGCTGAGCAGTTCTTC; cdr3_aa: CASSLSSAEQFF
clone_size: -; j_call: TRBJ2-7; d_call: -; v_call: TRBV5-6; cdr3_nt: TGTGCCAGCAGCTTGGGGACTCCTATTCCCTACGAGCAGTACTTC; cdr3_aa: CASSLGTPIPYEQYF
clone_size: -; j_call: TRBJ2-3; d_call: TRBD1; v_call: TRBV6-4; cdr3_nt: TGTGCCAGCAGGAGGACAGGAGCTAAAGATACGCAGTATTTT; cdr3_aa: CASRRTGAKDTQYF
clone_size: -; j_call: TRBJ2-3; d_call: TRBD2; v_call: TRBV9; cdr3_nt: TGTGCCAGCAGCTCCCGTGGGGTGCTAGCGGGGGGCTTACGGGTCACAGATACGCAGTATTTT; cdr3_aa: CASSSRGVLAGGLRVTDTQYF
clone_size: -; j_call: TRBJ2-2; d_call: TRBD2; v_call: TRBV6-6; cdr3_nt: TGTGCCAGCACGGGGGGGCTTAACACCGGGGAGCTGTTTTTT; cdr3_aa: CASTGGLNTGELFF
clone_size: few; j_call: TRBJ1-1; d_call: -; v_call: TRBV19; cdr3_nt: TGTGCCAGTACCACAAGGTCCAGGTTAGCTTTCTTT; cdr3_aa: CASTTRSRLAFF
clone_size: -; j_call: TRBJ1-1; d_call: TRBD1; v_call: TRBV6-5; cdr3_nt: TGTGCCAGCAGTCCGGGACAGAAAGCTTTCTTT; cdr3_aa: CASSPGQKAFF
clone_size: -; j_call: TRBJ2-2; d_call: -; v_call: TRBV10-3; cdr3_nt: TGTGCCCTCCGTGCAGCTATGGGCGACACCGGGGAGCTGTTTTTT; cdr3_aa: CALRAAMGDTGELFF
clone_size: -; j_call: TRBJ1-2; d_call: -; v_call: TRBV5-6; cdr3_nt: TGTGCCAGCAGCTTGGCCGGGGGCCGACAGACCTATGGCTACACCTTC; cdr3_aa: CASSLAGGRQTYGYTF
clone_size: once; j_call: TRBJ1-2; d_call: -; v_call: TRBV28; cdr3_nt: TGTGCCAGCAGTTCGACAGCAGATGGCTACACCTTC; cdr3_aa: CASSSTADGYTF
clone_size: -; j_call: TRBJ2-2; d_call: -; v_call: TRBV12-5; cdr3_nt: TGTGCTAGTGGTATCTTTGACAGGATGAACACCGGGGAGCTGTTTTTT; cdr3_aa: CASGIFDRMNTGELFF
clone_size: -; j_call: TRBJ2-5; d_call: TRBD1; v_call: TRBV19; cdr3_nt: TGTGCCAGTAATTTAGGGGGCGGCGAGACCCAGTACTTC; cdr3_aa: CASNLGGGETQYF
clone_size: few; j_call: TRBJ1-2; d_call: -; v_call: TRBV7-9; cdr3_nt: TGTGCCACCCCCGTAGGGGGAGGCTACACCTTC; cdr3_aa: CATPVGGGYTF
clone_size: -; j_call: TRBJ2-2; d_call: -; v_call: TRBV5-1; cdr3_nt: TGCGCCAGCAGCTTGGCAGCAAGAACGAACACCGGGGAGCTGTTTTTT; cdr3_aa: CASSLAARTNTGELFF
clone_size: -; j_call: TRBJ1-3; d_call: TRBD1; v_call: TRBV9; cdr3_nt: TGTGCCAGCAGCGAGGGGGACAGGGGGTATACCACCATATATTTT; cdr3_aa: CASSEGDRGYTTIYF
clone_size: -; j_call: TRBJ2-1; d_call: -; v_call: TRBV27; cdr3_nt: TGTGCCAGCAGTTTGGGAGTAAACAATGAGCAGTTCTTC; cdr3_aa: CASSLGVNNEQFF
clone_size: -; j_call: TRBJ1-5; d_call: -; v_call: TRBV6-5; cdr3_nt: TGTGCCAGCGTATCAAGGGCGGGGAGCAATCAGCCCCAGCATTTT; cdr3_aa: CASVSRAGSNQPQHF
clone_size: -; j_call: TRBJ1-5; d_call: TRBD1; v_call: TRBV25-1; cdr3_nt: TGTGCCAGCCTGACAGGGTGTAATCAGCCCCAGCATTTT; cdr3_aa: CASLTGCNQPQHF
clone_size: -; j_call: TRBJ2-7; d_call: TRBD2; v_call: TRBV18; cdr3_nt: TGTGCCAGCACTACGGGGGGTTACGAGCAGTACTTC; cdr3_aa: CASTTGGYEQYF
clone_size: -; j_call: TRBJ2-1; d_call: -; v_call: TRBV27; cdr3_nt: TGTGCCAGCAGCAATTCCAGGGGAGAGCAGTTCTTC; cdr3_aa: CASSNSRGEQFF
clone_size: -; j_call: TRBJ2-3; d_call: -; v_call: TRBV6-1; cdr3_nt: TGTGCCAGCTGGGGTGCAAGGAGCACAGATACGCAGTATTTT; cdr3_aa: CASWGARSTDTQYF
clone_size: -; j_call: TRBJ2-2; d_call: TRBD2; v_call: TRBV5-1; cdr3_nt: TGCGCCAGCAGCTTGGATAGCGGGATAGGCACCGGGGAGCTGTTTTTT; cdr3_aa: CASSLDSGIGTGELFF
clone_size: -; j_call: TRBJ2-3; d_call: -; v_call: TRBV11-1; cdr3_nt: TGTGCCAGCAGCCCCCTCGGGACAAGCACAGATACGCAGTATTTT; cdr3_aa: CASSPLGTSTDTQYF
clone_size: -; j_call: TRBJ2-3; d_call: TRBD2; v_call: TRBV5-1; cdr3_nt: TGCGCCAGCAGCTTGGGGACTAGCGGGACAGATACGCAGTATTTT; cdr3_aa: CASSLGTSGTDTQYF
clone_size: -; j_call: TRBJ2-3; d_call: TRBD2; v_call: TRBV5-4; cdr3_nt: TGTGCCAGCAGCTTATATAGCGGGAGAGATACGCAGTATTTT; cdr3_aa: CASSLYSGRDTQYF
clone_size: -; j_call: TRBJ2-2; d_call: -; v_call: TRBV30; cdr3_nt: TGTGCCTGGAGCAAAGAAACCGGGGAGCTGTTTTTT; cdr3_aa: CAWSKETGELFF
clone_size: -; j_call: TRBJ2-2; d_call: -; v_call: TRBV9; cdr3_nt: TGTGCCAGCAGCACGAACACCGGGGAGCTGTTTTTT; cdr3_aa: CASSTNTGELFF
clone_size: once; j_call: TRBJ1-4; d_call: -; v_call: TRBV5-6; cdr3_nt: TGTGCCAGCAGCTTGCCGGTGGGAGAAAAACTGTTTTTT; cdr3_aa: CASSLPVGEKLFF
clone_size: -; j_call: TRBJ1-5; d_call: -; v_call: TRBV6-1; cdr3_nt: TGTGCCAGCAGTGATGCGGGGTTCAATCAGCCCCAGCATTTT; cdr3_aa: CASSDAGFNQPQHF
clone_size: -; j_call: TRBJ2-2; d_call: -; v_call: TRBV7-2; cdr3_nt: TGTGCCAGCAGCTTAGTCAGAGGGCTCACCGGGGAGCTGTTTTTT; cdr3_aa: CASSLVRGLTGELFF
clone_size: -; j_call: TRBJ2-7; d_call: TRBD1; v_call: TRBV9; cdr3_nt: TGTGCCAGCAGCGGGGGGCAGGGGGCTGGTGAGCAGTACTTC; cdr3_aa: CASSGGQGAGEQYF
clone_size: -; j_call: TRBJ2-2; d_call: -; v_call: TRBV18; cdr3_nt: TGTGCCAGCTCACCATGGGTCGGAGGAGGAACGAACACCGGGGAGCTGTTTTTT; cdr3_aa: CASSPWVGGGTNTGELFF
clone_size: -; j_call: TRBJ1-1; d_call: -; v_call: TRBV9; cdr3_nt: TGTGCCAGCAGCGTAGATGAAGGACGGAACACTGAAGCTTTCTTT; cdr3_aa: CASSVDEGRNTEAFF
clone_size: -; j_call: TRBJ1-2; d_call: -; v_call: TRBV2; cdr3_nt: TGTGCCAGCAGTGCTCGGGGGACGATCTATGGCTACACCTTC; cdr3_aa: CASSARGTIYGYTF
clone_size: -; j_call: TRBJ1-3; d_call: -; v_call: TRBV4-2; cdr3_nt: TGTGCCAGCAGCCCGCGGGCCGGGGGGTCTGGAAACACCATATATTTT; cdr3_aa: CASSPRAGGSGNTIYF
clone_size: -; j_call: TRBJ2-6; d_call: -; v_call: TRBV15; cdr3_nt: TGTGCCACCAGCAGAGGGGAGTACGTCCTGACTTTC; cdr3_aa: CATSRGEYVLTF
clone_size: -; j_call: TRBJ1-2; d_call: -; v_call: TRBV5-8; cdr3_nt: TGTGCCAGCAGCTTTTCGGACAGCTCGGGATATGGCTACACCTTC; cdr3_aa: CASSFSDSSGYGYTF
clone_size: -; j_call: TRBJ1-6; d_call: -; v_call: TRBV5-8; cdr3_nt: TGTGCCAGCAGCTTGGGGGGCTCCTATAATTCACCCCTCCACTTT; cdr3_aa: CASSLGGSYNSPLHF
clone_size: -; j_call: TRBJ2-3; d_call: -; v_call: TRBV4-1; cdr3_nt: TGCGCCAGCAGCCAAGGGCAGGGCCAGGCCGAAGATACGCAGTATTTT; cdr3_aa: CASSQGQGQAEDTQYF
clone_size: -; j_call: TRBJ2-2; d_call: -; v_call: TRBV11-2; cdr3_nt: TGTGCCAGCAGCAGGAGGGGATACACCGGGGAGCTGTTTTTT; cdr3_aa: CASSRRGYTGELFF
clone_size: -; j_call: TRBJ2-2; d_call: -; v_call: TRBV9; cdr3_nt: TGTGCCAGCAGCGTAGGTGGGGGTAGGGAGCTGTTTTTT; cdr3_aa: CASSVGGGRELFF